What follows are 23 T cell receptor beta chains derived from one specimen sequenced in a study of blood T cell repertoires in COVID-19. Data came from immunoSEQ multiplex PCR; TCRdb stores just in-frame clones and leaves some out. The sample yields some 110,000 clones, more than 75% seen once. The sequenced material came from peripheral blood. Receptors were obtained from a man aged 35 to 55 with acute or convalescent COVID-19.

The chain combines TRBV7-9 with TRBJ2-2, with 7 bases fitting TRBD1. Per germline, CDR1 SEHNR and CDR2 FQNEAQ (reference sequence). The CDR3 runs to 15 residues. V shed 0 bases and J 3 bases; nucleotides not matched to a gene: 1. CDR3 region: CASSLAQGYTGELFF. The CDR3 coding sequence is TGTGCCAGCAGCTTAGCACAGGGGTACACCGGGGAGCTGTTTTTT.

This chain links TRBV6-5 with TRBJ1-3; the match to TRBD1 covers 10 bases. The ends lost 0 bases at V and 8 bases at J; junction bases unmatched: 4. The CDR3 length is 15 residues. CDR1 is MNHEY and CDR2 is SVGAGI in the germline V gene. The CDR3 spells CASSYSRQGADTIYF. In DNA, the CDR3 is TGTGCCAGCAGTTACTCCAGACAGGGGGCCGACACCATATATTTT.

This clone has only one observation. The chain has TRBV7-8 and TRBJ2-5, with 8 nucleotides matching TRBD1. CDR3 size: 16 residues. Germline V gene sequence: CDR1 SGHVS, CDR2 FQNEAQ. The V gene end was trimmed by 0 bases and the J gene end by 4 bases; junction bases not matched to a gene: 7. The CDR3 sequence is CASSLARAGGRETQYF. In DNA form, the CDR3 reads TGTGCCAGCAGCTTAGCTAGGGCAGGGGGCCGAGAGACCCAGTACTTC. Supplemented by reference TRBV7-8 and TRBJ2-5, the full variable domain reads GAGVSQSPRYKVAKRGQDVALRCDPISGHVSLFWYQQALGQGPEFLTYFQNEAQLDKSGLPSDRFFAERPEGSVSTLKIQRTQQEDSAVYLCASSLARAGGRETQYFGPGTRLLVL.

The sample holds one count of this clone. The CDR3 protein is CASSRGPPLKTQYF. CDR3 DNA sequence: TGTGCCAGCAGCCGTGGCCCCCCTCTCAAGACCCAGTACTTC. The V call is TRBV7-9, the J call TRBJ2-5; D is unclear. This CDR3 contains 14 residues. Germline V gene data show CDR1 as SEHNR and CDR2 as FQNEAQ (reference sequence). The V end lost 5 bases, the J end lost 6 bases, and 16 bases lay between the germline ends. Full variable domain (rest looked up from reference TRBV7-9 and TRBJ2-5): DTGVSQNPRHKITKRGQNVTFRCDPISEHNRLYWYRQTLGQGPEFLTYFQNEAQLEKSRLLSDRFSAERPKGSFSTLEIQRTEQGDSAMYLCASSRGPPLKTQYFGPGTRLLVL.

The chain joins TRBV4-3 to TRBJ2-6; 8 positions agree with TRBD2. With 8 bases clipped from V and 0 bases from J, the junction kept 6 bases outside the gene matches. CDR3 size: 16 residues. The germline gives CDR1 LGHNA, CDR2 YSLEER. The CDR3: CASAPGLGSGANVLTF. The CDR3 DNA sequence: TGCGCCAGCGCACCGGGACTAGGCTCTGGGGCCAACGTCCTGACTTTC.

The chain combines TRBV3-1 (or the pseudogene TRBV3-2) with TRBJ2-5; a weak D match, TRBD2 (6 bases). The length of the CDR3 is 18 residues. CDR1 is LGHDT and CDR2 is YNNKEL in the germline V gene (reference sequence). V was clipped by 0 bases and J by 6 bases, with 23 bases between them. The CDR3 loop reads CASSQDRWGLDPRKTQYF. The CDR3 DNA is TGTGCCAGCAGCCAAGATCGATGGGGACTCGATCCCAGGAAGACCCAGTACTTC.

This clone was seen once. The chain uses TRBV18 and TRBJ2-7, with 8 bases fitting TRBD2. Germline V gene data show CDR1 as KGHSH and CDR2 as LQKENI. CDR3 length: 14 residues. The V gene end was trimmed by 6 bases and the J gene end by 3 bases; junction bases not matched to a gene: 7. CDR3: CASSLIAGRYEQYF. The CDR3 DNA reads as TGTGCCAGCTCTCTAATAGCGGGACGCTACGAGCAGTACTTC.

This clone was counted only a few times. The chain has TRBV19 and TRBJ1-2; unclear D gene. V lost 1 base and J 8 bases, leaving 14 bases between the germline ends. CDR3 length equals 14 residues. CDR1 is LNHDA, CDR2 SQIVND, per germline (reference sequence). The DNA of the CDR3 is TGTGCCAGTAGTATAGGCTTGGGGAGCGACGGCTACACCTTC. Amino acids: CASSIGLGSDGYTF.

V gene TRBV9 combines with J gene TRBJ2-3; 9 bases align to TRBD2. Germline trimming cut 5 bases from V and 3 bases from J; bases unmatched to any gene: 7. This CDR3 has 15 residues. Per germline, CDR1 SGDLS and CDR2 YYNGEE. This chain's CDR3 is CASRGGGGATDTQYF. The CDR3 coding sequence is TGTGCCAGCAGGGGAGGCGGGGGGGCAACAGATACGCAGTATTTT.

The chain couples TRBV19 to TRBJ2-7; 7 nucleotides agree with TRBD2. Germline V gives CDR1 LNHDA, CDR2 SQIVND (reference sequence). V shed 6 bases and J 1 base; nucleotides not matched to a gene: 12. This CDR3 is built from 16 residues. The CDR3 DNA sequence: TGTGCCAGTAGGGAGGAAGGCGGGAGTCGGTCCTACGAGCAGTACTTC. Its protein product is CASREEGGSRSYEQYF. The full variable domain, with the rest looked up from reference TRBV19 and TRBJ2-7, is DGGITQSPKYLFRKEGQNVTLSCEQNLNHDAMYWYRQDPGQGLRLIYYSQIVNDFQKGDIAEGYSVSREKKESFPLTVTSAQKNPTAFYLCASREEGGSRSYEQYFGPGTRLTVT.

The V and J genes are TRBV18 and TRBJ1-2, with a possible D match to TRBD1 (6 bases). Germline V lookup: CDR1 KGHSH, CDR2 LQKENI. This CDR3 spans 16 amino acids. The germline V and J ends were trimmed by 2 bases and 5 bases, with 18 bases remaining between them. The CDR3 DNA reads as TGTGCCAGCTCACCAAGGGCAGGGGCCGACGTATATGGCTACACCTTC. Its translation: CASSPRAGADVYGYTF. Supplemented by reference TRBV18 and TRBJ1-2, the full variable domain reads NAGVMQNPRHLVRRRGQEARLRCSPMKGHSHVYWYRQLPEEGLKFMVYLQKENIIDESGMPKERFSAEFPKEGPSILRIQQVVRGDSAAYFCASSPRAGADVYGYTFGSGTRLTVV.

The chain carries TRBV15 and TRBJ1-2; D may be TRBD1 (6 bases). The V and J ends lost 3 bases and 3 bases respectively, with 17 bases between them. The CDR3 loop spans 16 amino acids. Germline CDR1 and CDR2: LNHNV and YYDKDF (reference sequence). For the CDR3, the DNA is TGTGCCACCAGCAGGGGGGGCGGGGGCGCGGACTATGGCTACACCTTC. This gives the protein CATSRGGGGADYGYTF.

The V call is TRBV5-4, the J call TRBJ2-7; TRBD2 agrees at 13 bases. This CDR3 has 16 residues. V shed 3 bases, J shed 0 bases, and the junction held 3 bases outside the gene matches. Germline assignment: CDR1 SGHNT and CDR2 YYREEE (reference sequence). CDR3 nucleotide sequence: TGTGCCAGCAGCTGGACTAGCGGGAGTTACTCCTACGAGCAGTACTTC. Its translation is CASSWTSGSYSYEQYF.

The chain links TRBV28 to TRBJ1-1, with 11 bases that match TRBD1. V lost 6 bases and J lost 4; bases outside the gene matches: 7. The germline V gene has CDR1 MDHEN and CDR2 SYDVKM. CDR3 length: 15 amino acids. This CDR3 reads CASSLLGQGATEAFF. DNA of the CDR3: TGTGCCAGCAGCCTCCTCGGACAGGGGGCCACTGAAGCTTTCTTT.

The V gene is TRBV11-2, the J gene TRBJ2-1; 10 bases fit TRBD1. This CDR3 has 18 amino acids. Germline V gene sequence: CDR1 SGHAT, CDR2 FQNNGV. After removal of 0 bases from V and 5 bases from J, the junction contained 10 bases not matched to a gene. The CDR3 DNA reads as TGTGCCAGCAGCTTAGATGTCGAGCGGGACAGGGGACACAATGAGCAGTTCTTC. The encoded protein is CASSLDVERDRGHNEQFF. The whole variable domain, filled in from reference TRBV11-2 and TRBJ2-1, reads EAGVAQSPRYKIIEKRQSVAFWCNPISGHATLYWYQQILGQGPKLLIQFQNNGVVDDSQLPKDRFSAERLKGVDSTLKIQPAKLEDSAVYLCASSLDVERDRGHNEQFFGPGTRLTVL.

V usage is TRBV2 and J usage is TRBJ2-7, with TRBD2 matching 8 bases. J lost 2 bases, V lost 4 bases, and 4 bases had no gene match. Germline V gene data show CDR1 as SNHLY and CDR2 as FYNNEI. This CDR3 has 14 residues. The CDR3 sequence is CASSVAGGAYEQYF. DNA for the CDR3: TGTGCCAGCAGTGTGGCGGGGGGAGCCTACGAGCAGTACTTC.

The chain combines TRBV5-1 with TRBJ1-2; D uncertain. With 0 bases removed from V and 5 bases from J, the gap between germline ends came to 17 bases. Germline V gene data show CDR1 as SGHRS and CDR2 as YFSETQ. The CDR3 contains 16 residues. DNA for the CDR3: TGCGCCAGCAGCTTGGCCGGGAGGCAGACGAGTTATGGCTACACCTTC. Its translation: CASSLAGRQTSYGYTF.

The chain uses TRBV28 and TRBJ1-2, with D possibly matching TRBD1 (6 bases). The CDR3 runs to 16 residues. V was trimmed by 11 bases and J by 0 bases, leaving 22 bases between them. CDR1 and CDR2 from the germline V gene are MDHEN and SYDVKM. CDR3 in DNA: TGTGCCCGGGGGGGGGCAGGCGGCCAATCTAACTATGGCTACACCTTC. It encodes CARGGAGGQSNYGYTF.

The rearrangement joins TRBV5-1 to TRBJ2-3, with 10 bases aligning to TRBD1. CDR3 length equals 16 residues. Germline V CDR1 and CDR2: SGHRS, YFSETQ. V gave up 4 bases and J gave up 2 bases; unmatched junction bases: 7. This CDR3 reads CASSIRRQGATDTQYF. The CDR3 DNA reads as TGCGCCAGCAGCATACGTAGACAGGGGGCCACAGATACGCAGTATTTT.

The rearrangement links TRBV5-5 to TRBJ2-5; 10 nucleotides align to TRBD2. J lost 1 base, V lost 1 base, and 4 bases had no gene match. The germline V gene encodes CDR1 SGHKS and CDR2 YYEKEE (reference sequence). This CDR3 region has 16 residues. The CDR3 is CASSLLASGSQETQYF. The CDR3 DNA reads TGTGCCAGCAGCTTGCTGGCTAGCGGGAGCCAAGAGACCCAGTACTTC.

This clone was counted a few times. The genes are TRBV3-1 (or the pseudogene TRBV3-2) and TRBJ2-2, with 12 positions matching TRBD2. Losses at the gene ends were 1 base for V and 2 bases for J; bases not matched to a gene: 8. There are 19 residues in the CDR3. The germline V gene has CDR1 LGHDT and CDR2 YNNKEL (reference sequence). The CDR3 here is CASSQVYLGLAGNTGELFF. As DNA, the CDR3 is TGTGCCAGCAGCCAAGTTTATCTCGGACTAGCGGGAAACACCGGGGAGCTGTTTTTT.

This chain joins TRBV25-1 and TRBJ2-7, with TRBD1 matching 8 bases. CDR1 and CDR2 (germline): MGHDK, SYGVNS. The V segment lost 4 bases and the J segment 1 base; nucleotides outside the gene matches: 3. CDR3 length: 14 residues. The CDR3 DNA is TGTGCCAGCAGTGTGCAGGGGGCGTCCTACGAGCAGTACTTC. Residues: CASSVQGASYEQYF.

The chain uses TRBV11-2 and TRBJ1-4; D remains ambiguous. CDR1 is SGHAT and CDR2 is FQNNGV in the germline V gene. The CDR3 has 15 amino acids. Trimming removed 2 bases from V and 7 bases from J, with 14 bases in between. In DNA form, the CDR3 reads TGTGCCAGCAGCTTAAGCGGCGGGCGGGGTGAAAAACTGTTTTTT. Translating it yields CASSLSGGRGEKLFF.